A single sample is the source of the 21 T cell receptor beta chains below, sequenced in a study of breast tumors, draining lymph nodes, adjacent tissues. MiXCR was run by TCRdb on the multiplex PCR reads, yielding one entry per CDR3 protein. The sample shows 45,000 to 65,000 distinct CDR3 sequences, under 55% of them seen only once. Source material: breast tumor tissue. Every receptor here comes from a female donor with breast cancer. Some clones in this sample may be carry-over from other donors' samples.

This chain links TRBV28 with TRBJ1-5; TRBD1 agrees at 7 bases. Germline V lookup: CDR1 MDHEN, CDR2 SYDVKM. The CDR3 has 17 amino acids. V trimming: 5 bases; J trimming: 0 bases; junction bases outside the gene matches: 10. CDR3 protein: CASSTTGASYSNQPQHF. CDR3 bases: TGTGCCAGCAGTACCACAGGGGCGAGTTATAGCAATCAGCCCCAGCATTTT.

The V call is TRBV29-1, the J call TRBJ2-7; the D gene is possibly TRBD1 (5 bases). The ends were cut back, 6 bases at V and 7 bases at J, with 25 bases in the middle. The CDR3 runs to 15 residues. Germline lookup yields CDR1 SQVTM and CDR2 ANQGSEA. CDR3 sequence reads: CSVSVRTSSTSEQYV. The CDR3 region has the DNA TGCAGCGTCTCAGTCCGGACAAGTTCTACGAGTGAGCAGTACGTC.

The chain joins TRBV7-8 to TRBJ1-4; D is unresolved. Germline assignment: CDR1 SGHVS and CDR2 FQNEAQ. Trimming shortened V by 5 bases and J by 3 bases, and 10 bases separated the two germline ends. The length of the CDR3 is 14 residues. The CDR3 DNA is TGTGCCAGCAGCACTAGCGGGGCTAATGAAAAACTGTTTTTT. As protein: CASSTSGANEKLFF.

This clonotype counts as large (0.1 to 1%). The chain is built from TRBV11-3 and TRBJ2-5, with TRBD2 matching over 8 bases. CDR3 length: 15 amino acids. Germline values: CDR1 SGHNT, CDR2 YENEEA. The junction had 11 bases not matched to a gene; V was cut back by 6 bases and J by 5 bases. The CDR3 DNA reads TGTGCCAGCAGTTACCCGGGACTAGGGGTCGAGACCCAGTACTTC. Translating it yields CASSYPGLGVETQYF.

This clonotype was seen once. The chain recombines TRBV20-1 with TRBJ2-3, with 12 bases lining up with TRBD2. Germline trimming cut 1 base from V and 1 base from J; bases unmatched to any gene: 6. The CDR3 spans 17 residues. Germline assignment: CDR1 DFQATT and CDR2 SNEGSKA (reference sequence). DNA for the CDR3: TGCAGTGCTAGAGTGCTAGCGGGGGGGGGCGGCACAGATACGCAGTATTTT. This translates into CSARVLAGGGGTDTQYF.

The V call is TRBV29-1, the J call TRBJ2-1; unclear D gene. Germline loops: CDR1 SQVTM, CDR2 ANQGSEA. With 3 bases removed from V and 2 bases from J, the gap between germline ends came to 11 bases. CDR3 length: 14 residues. CDR3: CSVDETSAYNEQFF. CDR3 nucleotide sequence: TGCAGCGTTGACGAGACTTCGGCCTACAATGAGCAGTTCTTC.

The sample holds many counts of this clonotype. The chain couples TRBV6-1 to TRBJ2-6; D remains ambiguous. The V gene's germline CDR1 is MNHNS and CDR2 SASEGT. The CDR3 runs 16 residues. V was pared by 1 base and J by 1 base, with 8 bases between. The CDR3 sequence is CASSEVVGSGANVLTF. The CDR3 bases are TGTGCCAGCAGTGAAGTCGTGGGGTCTGGGGCCAACGTCCTGACTTTC.

This clonotype appeared many times. The rearrangement uses TRBV24-1 and TRBJ1-5; 7 positions agree with TRBD1. The CDR3 extends over 13 amino acids. Germline-derived CDR1 and CDR2 are KGHDR and SFDVKD. Losses at the gene ends were 10 bases for V and 5 bases for J; bases not matched to a gene: 7. CDR3 amino acids: CATNDREDQPQHF. DNA for the CDR3: TGTGCCACGAACGACAGGGAGGATCAGCCCCAGCATTTT.

This clonotype occurred many times. V is TRBV30 and J is TRBJ1-3; perhaps TRBD1 as D (5 bases). Trimming removed 6 bases at V and 3 bases at J, with 15 bases between. CDR1 is GTSNPN and CDR2 is SVGIG in the germline V gene (reference sequence). This CDR3 has 14 amino acids. The CDR3 sequence: CACKDRDRGNTIYF. The CDR3 DNA reads TGTGCCTGTAAAGACCGGGACCGTGGAAACACCATATATTTT. Full variable domain (outside the CDR3, taken from reference TRBV30 and TRBJ1-3): SQTIHQWPATLVQPVGSPLSLECTVEGTSNPNLYWYRQAAGRGLQLLFYSVGIGQISSEVPQNLSASRPQDRQFILSSKKLLLSDSGFYLCACKDRDRGNTIYFGEGSWLTVV.

Ten or more counts support this clonotype. The rearrangement joins TRBV14 to TRBJ2-1; 7 bases align to TRBD2. V gave up 4 bases and J gave up 0 bases; unmatched junction bases: 3. The CDR3 covers 15 residues. Germline values: CDR1 SGHDN, CDR2 FVKESK. The CDR3 DNA reads as TGTGCCAGCAGCCCCTTAGCGGGCTCCTACAATGAGCAGTTCTTC. Its protein product is CASSPLAGSYNEQFF.

The chain uses TRBV29-1 and TRBJ1-3, with D maybe TRBD1 (5 bases). V was cut by 4 bases and J by 10 bases, with 23 bases left in between. Germline values: CDR1 SQVTM, CDR2 ANQGSEA. This CDR3 has 15 residues. DNA of the CDR3: TGCAGCGTTGGGGGGATTTTAGGGGTCGGAGAGACCATATATTTT. This sequence encodes CSVGGILGVGETIYF.

Many counts were recorded for this clonotype. The rearrangement uses TRBV7-2 and TRBJ2-5; 11 nucleotides line up with TRBD2. This CDR3 has 16 amino acids. Germline CDR1 SGHTA, CDR2 FQGNSA. Trimming at V came to 5 bases and at J to 4 bases, leaving 9 bases not matched to a gene. The CDR3 loop is CASSKDLAGGRETQYF. The CDR3 coding sequence is TGTGCCAGCAGCAAAGACCTAGCGGGAGGTCGAGAGACCCAGTACTTC.

This clonotype was detected many times. The V gene is TRBV29-1, the J gene TRBJ1-1; no clear D. Trimming took 5 bases from V and 7 from J, leaving 8 bases between them. Per germline, CDR1 SQVTM and CDR2 ANQGSEA. This CDR3 has 10 amino acids. The CDR3 DNA sequence: TGCAGCGTTTCTTCATTTGAAGCTTTCTTT. Protein: CSVSSFEAFF.

Note on this clonotype: Germline is not matched at one junction end, which may reflect a read error. This chain joins TRBV7-9 and TRBJ1-4, with D perhaps matching TRBD1 (5 bases). Germline assignment: CDR1 SEHNR and CDR2 FQNEAQ (reference sequence). This CDR3 contains 14 residues. DNA of the CDR3: TGTGCCTGCAGCCAAGGCAGGGCCGGGGAAAAACTGTTTTTT. Amino acid sequence: CACSQGRAGEKLFF.

This clonotype appeared many times. The rearrangement uses TRBV6-5 and TRBJ2-1; 8 bases align to TRBD2. The length of the CDR3 is 15 residues. Losses at the gene ends were 6 bases for V and 7 bases for J; bases not matched to a gene: 11. Germline loops: CDR1 MNHEY, CDR2 SVGAGI. CDR3 bases: TGTGCCAGCAGCCCGGCGGCGGGAGGAGATAATGAGCAGTTCTTC. Amino acid sequence: CASSPAAGGDNEQFF.

This clonotype was detected once. Germline is not matched at one junction end, which may reflect a read error. This rearrangement joins TRBV6-5 to TRBJ2-1; 8 nucleotides align to TRBD2. Germline assignment: CDR1 MNHEY and CDR2 SVGAGI. CDR3 length equals 15 residues. The CDR3: CASGTGGGGYNEQLF. The CDR3 bases are TGTGCCAGCGGAACGGGAGGGGGGGGATACAATGAGCAGCTCTTC.

This clonotype has at least ten counts. The chain has TRBV27 and TRBJ2-7; 7 bases map to TRBD1. Losses at the gene ends were 5 bases for V and 2 bases for J; bases not matched to a gene: 6. CDR3 length equals 14 residues. CDR1 and CDR2 from the germline V gene are MNHEY and SMNVEV (reference sequence). CDR3 DNA sequence: TGTGCCAGCAGTCTATGGGACAGACCCTACGAGCAGTACTTC. Protein product: CASSLWDRPYEQYF.

About this clonotype: Since the CDR3 does not end with the conserved phenylalanine or tryptophan, this likely comes from a read error. The CDR3 bases are TGTGCCAGCAGCCAAGTGGTGTATCAGGAGGAGACCCAGTACTCC. Amino acids: CASSQVVYQEETQYS. V and J are TRBV4-2 and TRBJ2-5, with no clear D. Trimming pared 1 base from V and 5 bases from J, leaving 14 bases between. Germline lookup yields CDR1 LGHNA and CDR2 YNFKEQ. This CDR3 comprises 15 residues.

Turning to this clonotype: This CDR3 fails to terminate in the conserved phenylalanine or tryptophan, so it likely reflects a read error. The chain is built from TRBV28 and TRBJ2-7; tentatively, D is TRBD1 (5 bases). With 5 bases removed from V and 3 bases from J, the gap between germline ends came to 14 bases. Germline V gene sequence: CDR1 MDHEN, CDR2 SYDVKM. This CDR3 is 14 amino acids long. CDR3 in amino acids: CASSPRTRHYEQYL. CDR3 DNA sequence: TGTGCCAGCAGTCCCCGGACAAGACACTACGAGCAGTACCTC.

This clonotype was counted ten times or more. This chain uses TRBV7-2 with TRBJ2-1; no clear D. V was trimmed by 3 bases and J by 6 bases, leaving 18 bases between them. The CDR3 consists of 16 residues. The germline gives CDR1 SGHTA, CDR2 FQGNSA. The CDR3 region has the DNA TGTGCCAGCAGCTTTGAAGCAACCTTAGCTATCAATGAGCAGTTCTTC. Residues: CASSFEATLAINEQFF.

A word on this clonotype: The CDR3 ends on some other residue instead of the conserved phenylalanine or tryptophan, so this is likely a read error. The chain combines TRBV20-1 with TRBJ2-3; TRBD2 might be the D (5 bases). With 6 bases removed from V and 5 bases from J, the gap between germline ends came to 15 bases. This CDR3 comprises 13 residues. CDR1 and CDR2 from the germline V gene are DFQATT and SNEGSKA (reference sequence). CDR3 DNA sequence: TGCAGTGCCCCTGCCGGACTCTTAGATACGCAGTATCTT. Protein product: CSAPAGLLDTQYL.